Listed here are 5 T cell receptor beta chains from one sample, sequenced in a study of T cell repertoires in cytomegalovirus infection. TCRdb ran MiXCR on the reads and lists one entry per CDR3 protein. Here the sample spans hundreds of thousands of distinct CDR3 sequences, 30% to 35% being singletons. These TCRs are of unknown antigen specificity. The sample was cultured PBMCs, taken from culture after CMV antigen stimulation. The receptors come from a human donor in good health (CMV status not recorded). Some clones in this sample may be carry-over from other donors' samples.

This clonotype appeared many times. J is TRBJ2-7 and V is TRBV7-6; D remains unclear. The CDR3 has 13 amino acids. Germline-derived CDR1 and CDR2 are SGHVS and FNYEAQ. Trimming took off 5 bases at V and 3 bases at J, with 11 bases between the two ends. CDR3 coding DNA: TGTGCCAGCAGCCCTCAGTACAACTACGAGCAGTACTTC. Its protein product is CASSPQYNYEQYF.

The table lists this clonotype with a few counts. The chain has TRBV6-5 and TRBJ2-3; possibly TRBD2 for D (5 bases). V lost 4 bases, J lost 5 bases, and 7 bases lay in between. The CDR3 runs to 12 residues. The germline V gene encodes CDR1 MNHEY and CDR2 SVGAGI. In nucleotides, the CDR3 is TGTGCCAGCAGTTCGGAGGTAGATACGCAGTATTTT. Protein: CASSSEVDTQYF.

This sequence joins TRBV27 and TRBJ2-6; D is unresolved. CDR3 length: 14 residues. Germline CDR1 reads MNHEY; CDR2 reads SMNVEV (reference sequence). Between the trimmed V and J ends, which lost 8 bases and 4 bases, there was a span of 12 bases. CDR3 amino acids: CASGLLQGANVLTF. The CDR3, as DNA: TGTGCCAGCGGGCTCCTGCAGGGGGCCAACGTCCTGACTTTC.

This clonotype was counted between two and nine times. The V call is TRBV12-3 or TRBV12-4, the J call TRBJ2-3; 7 bases are shared with TRBD1. The CDR3 totals 15 residues. The trim removed 6 bases at V and 2 bases at J, leaving 8 bases unmatched. The CDR3 loop is CASSYRDSYTDTQYF. In DNA, the CDR3 is TGTGCCAGCAGCTACCGGGACAGCTACACAGATACGCAGTATTTT.

The V call is TRBV20-1, the J call TRBJ1-1; D unclear. Germline lookup yields CDR1 DFQATT and CDR2 SNEGSKA (reference sequence). The CDR3 length is 12 residues. The CDR3 loop is CRNAFSDTEAFF. The CDR3 DNA is TGCAGGAATGCTTTTTCCGACACTGAAGCTTTCTTT.